Shown below are 24 T cell receptor beta chains from a single sample sequenced in a study of CD8 T cells in ankylosing spondylitis. These receptors are not linked to any known antigen. In TCRdb, the 5' RACE reads were re-called with MiXCR into one record per CDR3 protein. In the table there are a few hundred thousand distinct CDR3 sequences, 7% to 9% of which are singletons. The study's findings and limits: Ankylosing spondylitis blood appeared to carry a characteristic TCR beta motif of roughly 8 highly homologous variants.

Sequencing used blood, either unsorted or a sorted T cell fraction (not recorded which). Source of these receptors: a male donor with ankylosing spondylitis.

This clonotype was seen repeatedly, ten times or more. The chain combines TRBV5-1 with TRBJ2-1; a possible D gene is TRBD1 (6 bases). The V gene's germline CDR1 is SGHRS and CDR2 YFSETQ. The V end lost 7 bases, the J end lost 6 bases, and 14 bases lay between the germline ends. The CDR3 covers 13 residues. The CDR3 DNA follows: TGCGCCAGCGGAAGACAGGTCCCCAATGAGCAGTTCTTC. Protein product: CASGRQVPNEQFF. The full variable domain, with the rest looked up from reference TRBV5-1 and TRBJ2-1, is KAGVTQTPRYLIKTRGQQVTLSCSPISGHRSVSWYQQTPGQGLQFLFEYFSETQRNKGNFPGRFSGRQFSNSRSEMNVSTLELGDSALYLCASGRQVPNEQFFGPGTRLTVL.

As DNA, the CDR3 is TGTGCCACCTTCGGGGGGGTTTCACCCCTCCACTTT. Its protein is CATFGGVSPLHF. The V call is TRBV6-5, the J call TRBJ1-6, with D possibly TRBD1 on 5 matching bases. This CDR3 region has 12 residues. Germline loops: CDR1 MNHEY, CDR2 SVGAGI. V gave up 10 bases and J gave up 9 bases, with 13 bases separating them.

This clonotype was picked up a small number of times. The chain employs TRBV20-1 and TRBJ2-3; 7 nucleotides line up with TRBD2. V was pared by 2 bases and J by 1 base, with 6 bases of the junction left unmatched. Germline V lookup: CDR1 DFQATT, CDR2 SNEGSKA (reference sequence). The CDR3 is made up of 15 amino acids. For the CDR3, the DNA is TGCAGTGCTAGAAGCGGGATCGGGGGCACAGATACGCAGTATTTT. Translation gives CSARSGIGGTDTQYF.

This clonotype appeared a few times. The J gene is TRBJ2-1, the V gene TRBV4-2; 10 nucleotides align to TRBD2. This CDR3 contains 19 residues. Per germline, CDR1 LGHNA and CDR2 YNFKEQ. The J segment lost 6 bases and the V segment lost 5 bases, leaving 19 bases of the junction unmatched. In DNA, the CDR3 is TGTGCCAGCAGCATCCGAGGGCGGGGGGGACTAGCGCCCGTCAATGAGCAGTTCTTC. This encodes CASSIRGRGGLAPVNEQFF.

There are a few counts of this clonotype. The CDR3 spells CSVEGDFDNEQFF. The CDR3 region has the DNA TGCAGCGTTGAAGGGGACTTTGACAATGAGCAGTTCTTC. The chain combines TRBV29-1 with TRBJ2-1, with a weak D call TRBD2 (6 bases). This CDR3 has 13 residues. CDR1 SQVTM and CDR2 ANQGSEA come from the germline V gene. V was trimmed by 1 base and J by 5 bases, leaving 9 bases between them.

This chain connects TRBV4-1 to TRBJ1-3; D not resolved. This CDR3 spans 12 amino acids. Per the germline V gene, CDR1 is MGHRA and CDR2 is YSYEKL. V was trimmed by 1 base and J by 8 bases, leaving 6 bases between them. Written as DNA, the CDR3 is TGCGCCAGCAGCCAAGTTACGGACACCATATATTTT. Its translation is CASSQVTDTIYF.

This clonotype was seen more than once but under ten times. V and J are TRBV20-1 and TRBJ1-2, with unresolved D. CDR1 DFQATT and CDR2 SNEGSKA come from the germline V gene (reference sequence). Trimming stripped 6 bases from V and 4 bases from J, with 12 bases between. The CDR3 has 12 residues. The CDR3 DNA reads TGCAGTGCGATCGATGCTCTCTATGGCTACACCTTC. The encoded protein is CSAIDALYGYTF.

This clonotype was seen more than once but under ten times. The rearrangement uses TRBV11-1 and TRBJ2-2; a weak D match, TRBD1 (5 bases). Germline values: CDR1 SGHAT, CDR2 FQDESV (reference sequence). This CDR3 comprises 12 residues. Deletions cut 5 bases from V and 7 bases from J, with 8 bases between. Here the CDR3 DNA reads TGTGCCAGCAGCGCACAGGTCGGGGAGCTGTTTTTT. This sequence encodes CASSAQVGELFF.

This clonotype was counted only a few times. The chain has TRBV5-5 and TRBJ1-4; possible D gene TRBD1, 5 bases. V was shortened by 4 bases and J by 3 bases, with 16 bases between the two germline ends. The V gene's germline CDR1 is SGHKS and CDR2 YYEKEE (reference sequence). This CDR3 has 16 amino acids. CDR3 in amino acids: CASSPGGWGANEKLFF. In DNA form, the CDR3 reads TGTGCCAGCAGCCCGGGAGGGTGGGGCGCTAATGAAAAACTGTTTTTT.

This clonotype has a handful of counts. The chain uses TRBV7-9 and TRBJ1-2; D is unclear. Trimming took 5 bases from V and 7 from J, leaving 17 bases between them. CDR1 SEHNR and CDR2 FQNEAQ come from the germline V gene (reference sequence). The CDR3 is made up of 14 amino acids. CDR3 region: CASSTTQTALGYTF. Here the CDR3 DNA reads TGTGCCAGCAGCACCACTCAAACAGCCCTTGGCTACACCTTC.

This clonotype was counted a few times. V is TRBV11-2 and J is TRBJ1-1, with D possibly TRBD1 on 6 matching bases. V was clipped by 4 bases and J by 7 bases, with 13 bases between them. The CDR3 runs to 13 residues. Germline-derived CDR1 and CDR2 are SGHAT and FQNNGV. Here the CDR3 reads CASSSRDRSEAFF. CDR3 bases: TGTGCCAGCAGCTCCAGAGACAGGAGTGAAGCTTTCTTT.

This clonotype was seen a few times. The V and J genes are TRBV20-1 and TRBJ2-1; 13 bases map to TRBD2. V lost 6 bases, J lost 5 bases, and 4 bases stayed unmatched. Germline V gene sequence: CDR1 DFQATT, CDR2 SNEGSKA (reference sequence). The CDR3 length is 14 residues. The DNA of the CDR3 is TGCAGTGCAGACACTAGCGGGAGGGACAATGAGCAGTTCTTC. The encoded protein is CSADTSGRDNEQFF.

There are a few counts of this clonotype. This chain connects TRBV29-1 to TRBJ1-2; 10 positions agree with TRBD1. Germline values: CDR1 SQVTM, CDR2 ANQGSEA. The CDR3 is made up of 17 amino acids. With 1 base clipped from V and 5 bases from J, the junction kept 13 bases outside the gene matches. The CDR3 DNA sequence: TGCAGCGTTGAAGTCTGGGACAGGGGCGAGTTTGGGTATGGCTACACCTTC. The encoded protein is CSVEVWDRGEFGYGYTF.

In its sample, this clonotype was seen a few times. V and J are TRBV28 and TRBJ2-7, with 7 bases fitting TRBD1. V dropped 2 bases and J dropped 6; count of bases not matched to a gene: 16. This CDR3 has 17 residues. Germline V gives CDR1 MDHEN, CDR2 SYDVKM. Here the CDR3 reads CASSLTAWDSQTREQYF. The CDR3 DNA sequence: TGTGCCAGCAGTTTAACTGCTTGGGACAGCCAGACCCGCGAGCAGTACTTC.

The chain couples TRBV3-1 to TRBJ2-5; 7 bases are a match to TRBD2. Trimming cost V 1 base and J 1 base; bases outside gene matches: 0. Per germline, CDR1 LGHDT and CDR2 YNNKEL (reference sequence). The CDR3 has 14 amino acids. The CDR3 spells CASSQGGSQETQYF. CDR3 nucleotide sequence: TGTGCCAGCAGCCAAGGCGGGAGCCAAGAGACCCAGTACTTC.

The rearrangement joins TRBV7-9 to TRBJ2-3; a possible D gene is TRBD2 (5 bases). This CDR3 spans 14 amino acids. Trimming removed 1 base at V and 7 bases at J, with 12 bases between. The germline CDR1 and CDR2 sequences are SEHNR and FQNEAQ (reference sequence). CDR3 sequence (DNA): TGTGCCAGCAGCTTAGTCTCGACGGGGAATACGCAGTATTTT. It specifies CASSLVSTGNTQYF.

This clonotype was picked up a small number of times. The rearrangement joins TRBV28 to TRBJ2-7; D is possibly TRBD1 (5 bases). Trimming removed 7 bases at V and 4 bases at J, with 11 bases between. The CDR3 is 12 residues long. CDR1 and CDR2 from the germline V gene are MDHEN and SYDVKM. The CDR3 DNA follows: TGTGCCAGCACAAAACAGGAATACGAGCAGTACTTC. Residues: CASTKQEYEQYF.

At least ten counts were recorded for this clonotype. The J gene is TRBJ2-7, the V gene TRBV5-5, with D possibly called TRBD1 or TRBD2 (7 bases each). This CDR3 spans 16 amino acids. The V gene's germline CDR1 is SGHKS and CDR2 YYEKEE (reference sequence). V was trimmed by 2 bases and J by 0 bases, leaving 15 bases between them. The CDR3 reads CASSLQAGQSSYEQYF. For the CDR3, the DNA is TGTGCCAGCAGCTTACAAGCGGGACAGAGCTCCTACGAGCAGTACTTC.

The chain uses TRBV28 and TRBJ2-5; 12 bases line up with TRBD2. V lost 3 bases, J lost 2 bases, and 7 bases stayed unmatched. The CDR3 runs to 17 residues. Germline CDR1 and CDR2: MDHEN and SYDVKM. The CDR3 loop reads CASSFGVGLAGQETQYF. CDR3 nucleotides: TGTGCCAGCAGTTTTGGGGTTGGACTAGCGGGACAAGAGACCCAGTACTTC.

This clonotype was counted only a few times. The rearrangement links TRBV2 to TRBJ2-7; D uncertain. This CDR3 contains 12 residues. Germline lookup yields CDR1 SNHLY and CDR2 FYNNEI. Trimming cost V 6 bases and J 2 bases, with 8 bases left between them. The CDR3 loop is CASSPETYEQYF. CDR3 in DNA: TGTGCCAGCAGCCCGGAGACCTACGAGCAGTACTTC.

This clonotype was seen only a few times. CDR3 sequence: CASSLVSGSIAKNIQYF. CDR3 DNA sequence: TGTGCCAGCAGCTTAGTCTCAGGATCGATAGCCAAAAACATTCAGTACTTC. The rearrangement links TRBV11-3 to TRBJ2-4; the D is unclear. This CDR3 region has 17 residues. With 1 base removed from V and 0 bases from J, the gap between germline ends came to 13 bases. Germline V gene sequence: CDR1 SGHNT, CDR2 YENEEA. Combining the CDR3 with reference TRBV11-3 and TRBJ2-4 gives the whole variable domain EAGVVQSPRYKIIEKKQPVAFWCNPISGHNTLYWYLQNLGQGPELLIRYENEEAVDDSQLPKDRFSAERLKGVDSTLKIQPAELGDSAVYLCASSLVSGSIAKNIQYFGAGTRLSVL.

This clonotype has ten or more counts. V is TRBV29-1 and J is TRBJ1-4; possible D gene TRBD1, 6 bases. V shed 2 bases and J shed 11 bases, with 21 bases lying between them. Germline V gene sequence: CDR1 SQVTM, CDR2 ANQGSEA. This CDR3 spans 15 amino acids. In DNA form, the CDR3 reads TGCAGCGTTGAACATCCGGACAGCAGCTCGCGGAAACTGTTTTTT. Amino acids: CSVEHPDSSSRKLFF.

This clonotype was seen many times. The chain uses TRBV29-1 and TRBJ1-2, with TRBD1 matching 10 bases. Germline CDR1 is SQVTM and CDR2 is ANQGSEA. This CDR3 spans 12 amino acids. The V and J ends lost 8 bases and 6 bases, in that order; junction bases with no gene match: 6. CDR3 region: CSLSGTGDGYTF. The CDR3 DNA follows: TGCAGCCTATCCGGGACAGGGGATGGCTACACCTTC.

DNA of the CDR3: TGCAGTGCTAGGAAAGTCCCGGGAGGATCGGCTGAGCAGTTCTTC. Protein product: CSARKVPGGSAEQFF. The chain has TRBV20-1 and TRBJ2-1, with 7 bases lining up with TRBD2. J was trimmed by 9 bases and V by 3 bases; bases with no gene match: 14. The germline CDR1 and CDR2 sequences are DFQATT and SNEGSKA (reference sequence). The CDR3 covers 15 residues.